This entry features one T cell receptor beta chain sequence. In the study's own analysis: Estimation of nucleated cell counts relied on the amplification of reference gene primers. The protocol was immunoSEQ multiplex PCR, while the TCRdb copy is restricted to in-frame clones and leaves out a portion. V and J calls and clone size follow that table, whereas D and trimming were derived from the DNA. The sample consists of around 480,000 clones, roughly 87% of them appearing once. The data originate from a study of blood T cell repertoires in COVID-19. The participants were between about 18 and 89 years old and came from 24 US areas. Each participant's cohort was designated according to participant-reported clinical history. Symptom resolution, clearance, or two negative PCRs marked donors in Cohort 3 as recovered. Sequencing was performed on PBMCs or T cells enriched from blood (not recorded which). The clonotype originates from a woman aged 18-29 years who had recovered from COVID-19.

CDR3 sequence reads: CASSLAPGDRGTQYF. The CDR3 DNA reads as TGTGCCAGCAGCTTAGCCCCAGGGGATAGGGGGACCCAGTACTTC. This chain connects TRBV7-9 to TRBJ2-5; D possibly corresponds to TRBD1 (6 bases). This CDR3 region has 15 residues. With 0 bases removed from V and 7 bases from J, the gap between germline ends came to 15 bases. CDR1 and CDR2 from the germline V gene are SEHNR and FQNEAQ (reference sequence).